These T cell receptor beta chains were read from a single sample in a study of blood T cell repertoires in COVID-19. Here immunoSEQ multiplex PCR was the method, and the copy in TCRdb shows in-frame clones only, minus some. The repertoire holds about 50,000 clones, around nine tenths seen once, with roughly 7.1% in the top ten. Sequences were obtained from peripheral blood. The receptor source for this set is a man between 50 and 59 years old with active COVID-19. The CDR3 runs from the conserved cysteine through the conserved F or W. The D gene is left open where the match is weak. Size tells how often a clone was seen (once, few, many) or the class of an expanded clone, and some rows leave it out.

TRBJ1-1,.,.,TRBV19,TGTGCCAGTAGTATTGGGTCGGGGTTTGAAGCTTTCTTT,CASSIGSGFEAFF
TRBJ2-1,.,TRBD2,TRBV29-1,TGCAGCGTTGAAGGTGGGGGACTAGCGGGGGCCTACAATGAGCAGTTCTTC,CSVEGGGLAGAYNEQFF
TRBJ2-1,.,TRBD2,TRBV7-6,TGTGCCAGCAGCCCTCTCCAATCGGGGGGGGTTTACAATGAGCAGTTCTTC,CASSPLQSGGVYNEQFF
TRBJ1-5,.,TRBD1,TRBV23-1,TGCGCCAGCAGTCAATCTCCGAAACCGGGACAGGTTGGGCAGCCCCAGCATTTT,CASSQSPKPGQVGQPQHF
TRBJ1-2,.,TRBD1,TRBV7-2,TGTGCCAGCGGCCCGGGACAGGTGACCTATGGCTACACCTTC,CASGPGQVTYGYTF
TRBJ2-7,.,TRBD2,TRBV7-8,TGTGCCAGCAGCCTGACTAGCGGGCCCCTCTACGAGCAGTACTTC,CASSLTSGPLYEQYF
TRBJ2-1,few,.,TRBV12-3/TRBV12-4,TGTGCCAGCAGTTTTCAGACTCTATATGAGCAGTTCTTC,CASSFQTLYEQFF
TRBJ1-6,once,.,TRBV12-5,TGTGCTAGTGGTTTGGTACTTAAGGGGATTAATAATTCACCCCTCCACTTT,CASGLVLKGINNSPLHF
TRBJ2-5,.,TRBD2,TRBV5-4,TGTGCCAGCAGCTTGGTAGCGGGGCGGGTTGATGTCCTATCAGAGACCCAGTACTTC,CASSLVAGRVDVLSETQYF
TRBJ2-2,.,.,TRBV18,TGTGCCAGCTCACCAGGCTTACCAGGGAACACCGGGGAGCTGTTTTTT,CASSPGLPGNTGELFF
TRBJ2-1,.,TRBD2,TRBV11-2,TGTGCCAGCAGCTTAGAGGTAGCGGGGGCACCTCCCTACAATGAGCAGTTCTTC,CASSLEVAGAPPYNEQFF
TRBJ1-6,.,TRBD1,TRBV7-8,TGTGCCAGCAGCACACGGGACAGGGGGAGCTCCTATAATTCACCCCTCCACTTT,CASSTRDRGSSYNSPLHF
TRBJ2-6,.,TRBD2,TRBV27,TGTGCCAGCAGTTTATTGGGGGGGGTCTCTGGGGCCAACGTCCTGACTTTC,CASSLLGGVSGANVLTF
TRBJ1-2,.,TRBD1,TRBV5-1,TGCGCCAGCAGCTTGGGGACAGGGGTCTATGGCTACACCTTC,CASSLGTGVYGYTF
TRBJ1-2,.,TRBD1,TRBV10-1,TGCGCCAGCAGTGATGGGACAGGGGGCGTCTATGGCTACACCTTC,CASSDGTGGVYGYTF
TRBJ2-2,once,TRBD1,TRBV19,TGTGCCAGTAGTACCCGAGACAGGGGGGTCACCGGGGAGCTGTTTTTT,CASSTRDRGVTGELFF
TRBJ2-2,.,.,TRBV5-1,TGCGCCAGCAGCTTGCCCTCTGGGGGCCCCGGGGAGCTGTTTTTT,CASSLPSGGPGELFF
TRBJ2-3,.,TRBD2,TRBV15,TGTGCCACCAGCAGCCAGCGGGGGGAAGGTACAGATACGCAGTATTTT,CATSSQRGEGTDTQYF
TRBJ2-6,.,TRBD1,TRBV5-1,TGCGCCAGCAGCCAGGGACAGGGGAGCTCTGGGGCCAACGTCCTGACTTTC,CASSQGQGSSGANVLTF
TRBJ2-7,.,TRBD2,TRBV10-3,TGTGCCATCAGTGAACTTCCTAGCGGGAGGGCGAGTGAGCAGTACTTC,CAISELPSGRASEQYF
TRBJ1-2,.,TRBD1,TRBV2,TGTGCCAGCACGCCGAACAGGGGGGCAAGCTATGGCTACACCTTC,CASTPNRGASYGYTF
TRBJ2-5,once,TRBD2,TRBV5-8,TGTGCCAGCAGCCCGGCCGGGGGGGCGGGAGAGACCCAGTACTTC,CASSPAGGAGETQYF
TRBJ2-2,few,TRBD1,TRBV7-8,TGTGCCAGCAGTCGGGACAGGGGGCGAACCGGGGAGCTGTTTTTT,CASSRDRGRTGELFF
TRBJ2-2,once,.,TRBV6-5,TGTGCCAGCAGCCCCCCAGGGGCAAACACCGGGGAGCTGTTTTTT,CASSPPGANTGELFF
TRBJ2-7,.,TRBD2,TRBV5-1,TGCGCCAGCAGCTTGGCGAGCCGGGAGGGCCTCAACGAGCAGTACTTC,CASSLASREGLNEQYF
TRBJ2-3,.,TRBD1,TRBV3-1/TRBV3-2,TGTGCCAGCAGCCAAGATGTGGGACAGGGATCGCATACGCAGTATTTT,CASSQDVGQGSHTQYF
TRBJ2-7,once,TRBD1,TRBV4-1,TGCGCCAGCAGCCGGGGGACAGGGGGGACCTACGAGCAGTACTTC,CASSRGTGGTYEQYF
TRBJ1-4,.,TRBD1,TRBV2,TGTGCCAGCAGTGATCCAGGGCAGGGGGCTGAAAAACTGTTTTTT,CASSDPGQGAEKLFF
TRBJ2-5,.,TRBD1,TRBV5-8,TGTGCCAGCAGCTTGCCTACAGGGGCCAGCGAGACCCAGTACTTC,CASSLPTGASETQYF
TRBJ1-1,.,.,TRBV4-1,TGCGCCAGCAGCCAGCCTTGGACAGTGAACACTGAAGCTTTCTTT,CASSQPWTVNTEAFF
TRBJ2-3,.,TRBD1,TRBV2,TGTGCCAGCAGCCGGACAGGGACACGCACAGATACGCAGTATTTT,CASSRTGTRTDTQYF
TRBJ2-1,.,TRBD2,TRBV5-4,TGTGCCAGCAGCCGACTAGCGGGAGAGTTTGGTAATGAGCAGTTCTTC,CASSRLAGEFGNEQFF
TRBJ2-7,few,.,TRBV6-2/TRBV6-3,TGTGCCAGCAGTTACAGTGTTCAGGAGCAGTACTTC,CASSYSVQEQYF
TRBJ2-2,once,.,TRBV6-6,TGTGCCAGCAGTTACAATCAGGGCCCCGGGGAGCTGTTTTTT,CASSYNQGPGELFF
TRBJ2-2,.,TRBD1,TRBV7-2,TGTGCCAGCAGTTTAGGGGGCGCCACCGGGGAGCTGTTTTTT,CASSLGGATGELFF
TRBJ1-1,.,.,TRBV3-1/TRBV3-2,TGTGCCAGCAGCCGACAGAACACTGAAGCTTTCTTT,CASSRQNTEAFF
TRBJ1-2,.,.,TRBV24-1,TGTGCCACCAGGAGAGGAAACTATGGCTACACCTTC,CATRRGNYGYTF
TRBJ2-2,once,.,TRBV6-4,TGTGCCAGCAGTGACTCCGCGGGCACCGGGGAGCTGTTTTTT,CASSDSAGTGELFF
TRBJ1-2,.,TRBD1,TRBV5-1,TGCGCCAGCAGCAGGGGGACAGCAAGTGGCTACACCTTC,CASSRGTASGYTF
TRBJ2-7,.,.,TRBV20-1,TGCAGTGCTAGTTCGGGTGGTGAGCAGTACTTC,CSASSGGEQYF
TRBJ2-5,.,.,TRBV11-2,TGTGCCAGCAGCCACCGACACTTGGAAGAGACCCAGTACTTC,CASSHRHLEETQYF
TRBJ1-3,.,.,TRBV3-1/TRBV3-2,TGTGCCAGCAGCCGCGGATGGGACACCATATATTTT,CASSRGWDTIYF
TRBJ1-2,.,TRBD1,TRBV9,TGTGCCAGCAGCGTAGTGGGACAGCCCAACTATGGCTACACCTTC,CASSVVGQPNYGYTF
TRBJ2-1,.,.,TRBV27,TGTGCCAGCAGTTTAAGTACTAGCCTTAGCAATGAGCAGTTCTTC,CASSLSTSLSNEQFF
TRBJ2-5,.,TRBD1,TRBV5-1,TGCGCCAGCAGCTTGGAGGGGGCCCGGCAAGAGACCCAGTACTTC,CASSLEGARQETQYF
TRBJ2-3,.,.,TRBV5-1,TGCGCCAGCAGGTGGGGGCTCGGGGCAGATACGCAGTATTTT,CASRWGLGADTQYF
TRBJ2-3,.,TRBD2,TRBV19,TGTGCCAGTAGTATGGGGGGGTATCTGACAGATACGCAGTATTTT,CASSMGGYLTDTQYF
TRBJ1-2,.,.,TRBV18,TGTGCCAGCTCCCCTGGGGGGGCCTACACCTTC,CASSPGGAYTF
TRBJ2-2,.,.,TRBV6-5,TGTGCCAGCAATGGACAAACGAACACCGGGGAGCTGTTTTTT,CASNGQTNTGELFF
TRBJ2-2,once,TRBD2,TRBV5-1,TGCCCCAGCAGCTGGGGGGTCGGGGGGATCAACACCGGGGAGCTGTTTTTT,CPSSWGVGGINTGELFF
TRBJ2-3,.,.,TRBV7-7,TGTGCCAGCAGCCCCCGCCAGGCTACGCAGTATTTT,CASSPRQATQYF
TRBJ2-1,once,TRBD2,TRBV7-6,TGTGCCAGCAGCTCTACCGGGACTAGCGGTAATGAGCAGTTCTTC,CASSSTGTSGNEQFF
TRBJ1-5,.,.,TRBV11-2,TGTGCCAGCAGCTCGGGGAGCCAGCCCCAGCATTTT,CASSSGSQPQHF